This T cell receptor (beta chain) comes out of a study of cytomegalovirus exposure and HLA in healthy donors. Looked up from germline, CDR1 is SGHDT and CDR2 is YYEEEE. V lost 4 bases to trimming and J lost 6 bases; unmatched junction nucleotides: 15. This CDR3 has 17 amino acids. Primers: 60 Vbeta forward and 13 Jbeta reverse. Using immunoSEQ multiplex PCR, the repertoire was profiled, and TCRdb retains in-frame clones only, with some absent. The ten most abundant clones cover roughly 15% of a sample with roughly 80,000 clones. The chain is built from TRBV5-6 and TRBJ2-1, with 8 bases identical to TRBD1. Sequences were obtained from PBMCs. The sequence derives from a man aged 45-65 years in good health and CMV-seropositive. The CDR3 region has the DNA TGTGCCAGCAGCCGACTTATCCGGGACAGGAACTTCAATGAGCAGTTCTTC. As protein: CASSRLIRDRNFNEQFF.